This T cell receptor beta chain was sequenced in a study of spatial heterogeneity in lung cancer. Germline V gene lookup returns CDR1 DFQATT and CDR2 SNEGSKA (reference sequence). V shed 7 bases and J shed 2 bases, with 13 bases lying between them. This CDR3 is built from 13 residues. Sample time point: blood at routine non-recurrence follow-up after resection. This clonotype was detected only a few times. TCRdb re-called the 5' RACE reads through MiXCR, storing one row per CDR3 protein. The sample lists fewer than 100,000 distinct CDR3 sequences, roughly a fifth occurring once. The sample here was PBMCs, taken at follow-up. The genes are TRBV20-1 and TRBJ2-3; no clear D gene. The TCR originated in a male donor with early-stage non-small cell lung cancer. This CDR3 is CSVHGSLTDTQYF. CDR3 nucleotide sequence: TGCAGTGTTCACGGCTCCCTCACAGATACGCAGTATTTT.